This T cell receptor (beta chain) was captured by sequencing in a study of cytomegalovirus exposure and HLA in healthy donors. The germline CDR1 and CDR2 sequences are SGHRS and YFSETQ. CDR3 size: 13 residues. The ends were cut back, 2 bases at V and 4 bases at J, with 6 bases in the middle. The PCR was carried out with 60 Vbeta primers and 13 Jbeta primers. TCRdb's copy holds only in-frame clones and misses some; the assay was immunoSEQ multiplex PCR. This sample's table reports more than 70,000 clones. V usage is TRBV5-1 and J usage is TRBJ1-4; D is unresolved. The receptor was derived from a woman aged 60-75 years in good health and CMV-seronegative. The sample consisted of PBMCs. This CDR3 reads CASSLSDNEKLFF. CDR3 in DNA: TGCGCCAGCAGCTTATCAGATAATGAAAAACTGTTTTTT.